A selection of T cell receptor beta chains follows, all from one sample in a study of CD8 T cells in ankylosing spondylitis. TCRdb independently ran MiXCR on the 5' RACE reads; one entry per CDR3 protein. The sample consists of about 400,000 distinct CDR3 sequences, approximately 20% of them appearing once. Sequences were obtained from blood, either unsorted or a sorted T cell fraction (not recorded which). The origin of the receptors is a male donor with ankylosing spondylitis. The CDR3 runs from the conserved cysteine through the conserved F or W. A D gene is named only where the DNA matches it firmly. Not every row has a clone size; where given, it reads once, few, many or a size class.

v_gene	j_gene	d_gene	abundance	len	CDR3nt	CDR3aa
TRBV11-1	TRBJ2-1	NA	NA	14	TGTGCCAGCAGCTCCCGGGGAAGAAACAATGAGCAGTTCTTC	CASSSRGRNNEQFF
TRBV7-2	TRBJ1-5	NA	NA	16	TGTGCCAGCAGCTATCTAGGGCGGGGGGAGAATCAGCCCCAGCATTTT	CASSYLGRGENQPQHF
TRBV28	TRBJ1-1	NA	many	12	TGTGCCAGCAGTCCCCTCGGTTGGAAGGGGTTCTTT	CASSPLGWKGFF
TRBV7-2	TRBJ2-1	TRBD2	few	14	TGTGCCAGCAGCCCTCGGACTAGCGGAAGTGAGCAGTTCTTC	CASSPRTSGSEQFF
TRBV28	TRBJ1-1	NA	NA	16	TGTGCCAGCAGTTTACGAACTCCACCACGGAACACTGAAGCTTTCTTT	CASSLRTPPRNTEAFF
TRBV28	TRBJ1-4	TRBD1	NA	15	TGTGCCAGCAGCAACTCAGGGGGCGAAAGTGAAAAACTGTTTTTT	CASSNSGGESEKLFF
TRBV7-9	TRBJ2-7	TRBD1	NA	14	TGTGCCAGCAGCTTTACAGGGGACCTCTACGAGCAGTACTTC	CASSFTGDLYEQYF
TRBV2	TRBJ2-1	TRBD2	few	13	TGTGCCAGCAGGGAGGGACTAGCGGATGAGCAGTTCTTC	CASREGLADEQFF
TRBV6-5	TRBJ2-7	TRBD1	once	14	TGTGCCAGCAGTTCCGGGACAGGGAGGAAGGTGCAGTACTTC	CASSSGTGRKVQYF
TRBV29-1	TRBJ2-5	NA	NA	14	TGCAGCGTTGAAGATCGGGGAACTCAAGAGACCCAGTACTTC	CSVEDRGTQETQYF
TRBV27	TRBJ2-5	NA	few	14	TGTGCCAGCAGCTCCAAACTTTATCGAGAGACCCAGTACTTC	CASSSKLYRETQYF
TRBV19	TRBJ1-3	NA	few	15	TGTGCCAGTACCCAGGGGATACGCTCTGGAAACACCATATATTTT	CASTQGIRSGNTIYF
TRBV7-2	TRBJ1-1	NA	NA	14	TGTGCCAGCAGCGTCTATCGTCAGCGACCGGGGGCTTTCTTT	CASSVYRQRPGAFF
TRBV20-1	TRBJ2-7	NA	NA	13	TGCAGTGCTGAAGCAGGGATCTCCTACGAGCAGTACTTC	CSAEAGISYEQYF
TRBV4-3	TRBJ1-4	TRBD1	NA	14	TGCGCCAGCGCCCCCGGACAGGGGGGTGAAAAACTGTTTTTT	CASAPGQGGEKLFF
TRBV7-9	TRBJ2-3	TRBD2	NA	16	TGTGCCAGCACCCCCCGACTAGCGGTGAGCACAGATACGCAGTATTTT	CASTPRLAVSTDTQYF
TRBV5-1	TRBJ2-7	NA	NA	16	TGCGCCAGCAGCCCCGTTCAGGGGCCCCCTCTCTACGAGCAGTACTTC	CASSPVQGPPLYEQYF
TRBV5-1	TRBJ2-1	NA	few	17	TGCGCCAGCACCGGAGGTAGCGGACAACGGGAGAGGTATGAGCAGTTCTTC	CASTGGSGQRERYEQFF
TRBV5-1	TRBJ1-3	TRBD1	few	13	TGCGCCAGCAGCGAACAGGGGGCGAACACCATATATTTT	CASSEQGANTIYF
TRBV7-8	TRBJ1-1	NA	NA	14	TGTGCCAGCAGGAAACAGATATTAGATCCTGAAGCTTTCTTT	CASRKQILDPEAFF
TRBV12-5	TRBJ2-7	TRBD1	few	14	TGTGCTAGTGGTTTGTCGACAGGGGGGTCTCCTTACTACTTC	CASGLSTGGSPYYF
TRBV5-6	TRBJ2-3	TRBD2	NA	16	TGTGCCAGCAGCTTGGAGGCTAGCGGGATCCCAGATACGCAGTATTTT	CASSLEASGIPDTQYF
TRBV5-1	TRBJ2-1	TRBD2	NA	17	TGCGCCAGCAGCACCCAAGGACTAGCGGGCTACTACAATGAGCAGTTCTTC	CASSTQGLAGYYNEQFF
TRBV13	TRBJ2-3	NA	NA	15	TGTGCCAGCAGCTTAAAATCCGGGAGTGCAGATACGCAGTATTTT	CASSLKSGSADTQYF